The 12 T cell receptor beta chains below come from one sample, sequenced in a study of blood T cell repertoires in COVID-19. Libraries were prepared by immunoSEQ multiplex PCR; TCRdb keeps only in-frame clonotypes and omits some of them. Among 350,000 or so clones, more than 75% were seen once, and the ten largest hold 8% to 13%. Sequencing input: peripheral blood. The receptors come from a woman under 40 with COVID-19, enrolled during active disease.

The DNA for the CDR3 is TGTGCCAGCAGGCTTATGGGGGGGAGTGGAGCAGATACGCAGTATTTT. This translates into CASRLMGGSGADTQYF. The V call is TRBV27, the J call TRBJ2-3, with 7 bases lining up with TRBD2. This CDR3 spans 16 amino acids. With V trimmed by 6 bases and J by 4 bases, 13 bases remained unmatched. Germline lookup yields CDR1 MNHEY and CDR2 SMNVEV (reference sequence).

This rearrangement joins TRBV30 to TRBJ1-2; perhaps TRBD1 as D (5 bases). V was cut by 0 bases and J by 4 bases, with 15 bases left in between. This CDR3 comprises 15 residues. The germline V gene encodes CDR1 GTSNPN and CDR2 SVGIG (reference sequence). The CDR3: CAWSVAGSGGYGYTF. CDR3 bases: TGTGCCTGGAGTGTAGCAGGGTCGGGCGGCTATGGCTACACCTTC.

V gene TRBV11-2 combines with J gene TRBJ1-5, with D unclear. The CDR3 sequence is 15 residues long. Trimming shortened V by 6 bases and J by 0 bases, and 12 bases separated the two germline ends. CDR1 is SGHAT and CDR2 is FQNNGV in the germline V gene. The CDR3 DNA follows: TGTGCCAGCAGTGAGGCAGATTATAGCAATCAGCCCCAGCATTTT. The encoded protein is CASSEADYSNQPQHF.

This chain uses TRBV19 with TRBJ1-1; the D is unclear. The CDR3 has 13 amino acids. Trimming shortened V by 3 bases and J by 8 bases, and 13 bases separated the two germline ends. The germline V gene has CDR1 LNHDA and CDR2 SQIVND (reference sequence). The CDR3 sequence is CASSIGGGREAFF. DNA of the CDR3: TGTGCCAGTAGTATCGGCGGAGGGAGGGAAGCTTTCTTT. Combining the CDR3 with reference TRBV19 and TRBJ1-1 gives the whole variable domain DGGITQSPKYLFRKEGQNVTLSCEQNLNHDAMYWYRQDPGQGLRLIYYSQIVNDFQKGDIAEGYSVSREKKESFPLTVTSAQKNPTAFYLCASSIGGGREAFFGQGTRLTVV.

The rearrangement links TRBV29-1 to TRBJ2-7; D is unclear. Germline values: CDR1 SQVTM, CDR2 ANQGSEA. This CDR3 has 13 residues. V gave up 0 bases and J gave up 5 bases, with 11 bases separating them. The CDR3 DNA is TGCAGCGTTGAAGATCAGGCAGGCAACGAGCAGTACTTC. The encoded protein is CSVEDQAGNEQYF.

The CDR3 sequence: CASSPGAYGYTF. CDR3 in DNA: TGTGCCAGCAGCCCAGGGGCCTATGGCTACACCTTC. The V and J genes are TRBV7-2 and TRBJ1-2; D is perhaps TRBD1 (6 bases). CDR1 and CDR2 from the germline V gene are SGHTA and FQGNSA. Trimming shortened V by 5 bases and J by 4 bases, and 8 bases separated the two germline ends. The length of the CDR3 is 12 residues.

V usage is TRBV6-5 and J usage is TRBJ1-1, with 9 bases fitting TRBD1. The V gene's germline CDR1 is MNHEY and CDR2 SVGAGI. The CDR3 is made up of 12 amino acids. Trimming at V came to 8 bases and at J to 6 bases, leaving 4 bases not matched to a gene. CDR3 in DNA: TGTGCCAGCGGGACAGGGAGGGCTGAAGCTTTCTTT. Translating gives CASGTGRAEAFF.

Turning to this clone: This specimen includes other DNA sequences encoding the same CDR3. The V gene is TRBV27, the J gene TRBJ2-3; a weak D match, TRBD2 (5 bases). Germline V gene lookup returns CDR1 MNHEY and CDR2 SMNVEV (reference sequence). The V and J ends lost 3 bases and 0 bases respectively, with 7 bases between them. CDR3 length: 14 residues. In DNA form, the CDR3 reads TGTGCCAGCAGTTTCGGAGGTAGCACAGATACGCAGTATTTT. Protein product: CASSFGGSTDTQYF.

With regard to this clone: The junction shows a germline mismatch at one end, possibly a read error. The J gene is TRBJ2-2, the V gene TRBV5-1, with D possibly matching TRBD2 (6 bases). The germline V gene has CDR1 SGHRS and CDR2 YFSETQ. The CDR3 length is 16 residues. CDR3 region: CASRLEEGANTGELFF. The CDR3 coding sequence is TGCGCCAGCAGGTTGGAGGAGGGAGCGAACACCGGGGAGCTGTTTTTT.

The chain couples TRBV5-1 to TRBJ2-7; 9 positions agree with TRBD2. This CDR3 spans 16 amino acids. The V and J ends lost 4 bases and 2 bases, in that order; junction bases with no gene match: 10. CDR1 SGHRS and CDR2 YFSETQ come from the germline V gene. The DNA of the CDR3 is TGCGCCAGCAGCCTTAGACTAGCGGAGTCCCCCTACGAGCAGTACTTC. It is translated as CASSLRLAESPYEQYF.

The chain couples TRBV10-3 to TRBJ1-2, with D maybe TRBD1 (6 bases). The CDR3 runs to 16 residues. V shed 4 bases and J shed 0 bases, with 15 bases lying between them. Germline V gene sequence: CDR1 ENHRY, CDR2 SYGVKD. The CDR3 DNA sequence: TGTGCCATCAGTGGACAGGACAGATCTTCTAACTATGGCTACACCTTC. This codes for CAISGQDRSSNYGYTF.

The J gene is TRBJ2-7, the V gene TRBV7-2; 9 bases are shared with TRBD1. V was pared by 3 bases and J by 3 bases, with 3 bases of the junction left unmatched. In germline, CDR1 is SGHTA, CDR2 FQGNSA. The CDR3 runs 14 residues. CDR3 region: CASSFVTGGYEQYF. DNA for the CDR3: TGTGCCAGCAGCTTCGTGACAGGGGGCTACGAGCAGTACTTC.